These 27 T cell receptor beta chains came from one sample sequenced in a study of blood T cell repertoires in COVID-19. TCRdb's table, derived via immunoSEQ multiplex PCR, lists solely in-frame clones and lacks some. The sample yields approximately 240,000 clones, around 80% seen once. The sequencing sample was made of peripheral blood. The receptors shown here come from a woman in her thirties or forties with active or convalescent COVID-19.

V usage is TRBV4-1 and J usage is TRBJ1-4, with a possible D match to TRBD1 (6 bases). Trimming pared 7 bases from V and 0 bases from J, leaving 18 bases between. The CDR3 spans 17 residues. The germline CDR1 and CDR2 sequences are MGHRA and YSYEKL. The CDR3 is CASTSQQGISTNEKLFF. CDR3 coding DNA: TGCGCCAGCACCTCCCAACAGGGTATTTCAACTAATGAAAAACTGTTTTTT.

V is TRBV7-9 and J is TRBJ1-2; D may be TRBD1 (5 bases). The CDR3 covers 14 residues. Germline V gives CDR1 SEHNR, CDR2 FQNEAQ (reference sequence). V shed 1 base and J shed 7 bases, with 13 bases lying between them. CDR3 residues: CASSLDEGLGGYTF. CDR3 DNA: TGTGCCAGCAGCTTAGATGAGGGACTGGGTGGCTACACCTTC.

The sample holds a few counts of this clone. The chain joins TRBV19 to TRBJ1-1; D gene unclear. V lost 1 base, J lost 4 bases, and 10 bases lay in between. Germline CDR1 LNHDA, CDR2 SQIVND (reference sequence). The CDR3 contains 14 residues. The CDR3 sequence is CASSIVGVGTEAFF. Here the CDR3 DNA reads TGTGCCAGTAGTATAGTCGGGGTGGGCACTGAAGCTTTCTTT. Looking up the rest from reference TRBV19 and TRBJ1-1 gives the full variable domain: DGGITQSPKYLFRKEGQNVTLSCEQNLNHDAMYWYRQDPGQGLRLIYYSQIVNDFQKGDIAEGYSVSREKKESFPLTVTSAQKNPTAFYLCASSIVGVGTEAFFGQGTRLTVV.

This clone occurred a few times. The J gene is TRBJ1-5, the V gene TRBV6-5; D is ambiguous. The V end lost 1 base, the J end lost 0 bases, and 10 bases lay between the germline ends. Germline V gene data show CDR1 as MNHEY and CDR2 as SVGAGI. CDR3 length equals 16 residues. This CDR3 reads CASSYLMHTSNQPQHF. CDR3 nucleotide sequence: TGTGCCAGCAGTTACTTGATGCACACTAGCAATCAGCCCCAGCATTTT.

The chain employs TRBV11-2 and TRBJ1-2; TRBD1 matches at 7 bases. CDR1 and CDR2 (germline): SGHAT, FQNNGV. The V gene end was trimmed by 4 bases and the J gene end by 5 bases; junction bases not matched to a gene: 10. There are 15 residues in the CDR3. The CDR3 loop is CASSSTGTARYGYTF. The CDR3 DNA sequence: TGTGCCAGCAGCTCTACCGGGACAGCGCGTTATGGCTACACCTTC.

This clone was seen a few times. The J gene is TRBJ1-1, the V gene TRBV5-1; 10 positions match TRBD1. This CDR3 comprises 14 residues. Germline CDR1 is SGHRS and CDR2 is YFSETQ. Trimming removed 0 bases from V and 6 bases from J; junction bases left unmatched: 2. CDR3 residues: CASSLGQGASEAFF. The DNA for the CDR3 is TGCGCCAGCAGCTTGGGACAGGGGGCGTCTGAAGCTTTCTTT.

This chain links TRBV9 with TRBJ2-5; 9 bases match TRBD2. The J segment lost 4 bases and the V segment lost 2 bases, leaving 9 bases of the junction unmatched. The CDR3 length is 16 residues. Germline lookup yields CDR1 SGDLS and CDR2 YYNGEE. Written as DNA, the CDR3 is TGTGCCAGCAGCGTGGGACTAGCTGGAGTCGGAGAGACCCAGTACTTC. Translating it yields CASSVGLAGVGETQYF.

V and J are TRBV10-2 and TRBJ1-1; no clear D gene. CDR3 length: 13 amino acids. V lost 0 bases, J lost 8 bases, and 10 bases lay in between. The germline V gene has CDR1 WSHSY and CDR2 SAAADI. The chain's CDR3 is CASSESTGREAFF. In DNA form, the CDR3 reads TGCGCCAGCAGTGAGTCAACGGGTCGGGAAGCTTTCTTT.

This clone was counted a few times. The V call is TRBV30, the J call TRBJ2-1; 7 bases match TRBD2. Germline CDR1 and CDR2: GTSNPN and SVGIG (reference sequence). V shed 8 bases and J 9 bases; nucleotides not matched to a gene: 4. This CDR3 is built from 10 residues. The DNA of the CDR3 is TGTGCCGGACTAGTTGTTGAGCAGTTCTTC. It codes for CAGLVVEQFF.

The chain employs TRBV6-5 and TRBJ1-1; D call uncertain. The germline V gene has CDR1 MNHEY and CDR2 SVGAGI. The CDR3 has 11 residues. V was clipped by 6 bases and J by 3 bases, with 5 bases between them. CDR3: CASSKYTEAFF. As DNA, the CDR3 is TGTGCCAGCAGCAAATACACTGAAGCTTTCTTT.

The gene calls are TRBV5-1 and TRBJ2-1; D gene ambiguous. This CDR3 is 13 amino acids long. Germline values: CDR1 SGHRS, CDR2 YFSETQ. Trimming took off 3 bases at V and 8 bases at J, with 12 bases between the two ends. The CDR3 loop reads CASSSFSNYEQFF. As DNA, the CDR3 is TGCGCCAGCAGCTCATTCTCTAACTATGAGCAGTTCTTC. Filled out from reference TRBV5-1 and TRBJ2-1, the complete variable domain reads KAGVTQTPRYLIKTRGQQVTLSCSPISGHRSVSWYQQTPGQGLQFLFEYFSETQRNKGNFPGRFSGRQFSNSRSEMNVSTLELGDSALYLCASSSFSNYEQFFGPGTRLTVL.

This clone was counted a single time. This sequence joins TRBV5-6 and TRBJ1-1; D possibly corresponds to TRBD1 (6 bases). V dropped 4 bases and J dropped 1 base, with 14 bases sitting between them. CDR1 is SGHDT and CDR2 is YYEEEE in the germline V gene. The CDR3 runs to 15 residues. CDR3 in DNA: TGTGCCAGCAGCCTGACCCGGACAGAGAACACTGAAGCTTTCTTT. Translated, it gives CASSLTRTENTEAFF.

This clone was observed once. V and J are TRBV29-1 and TRBJ2-1, with 8 nucleotides matching TRBD1. After removal of 2 bases from V and 6 bases from J, the junction contained 9 bases not matched to a gene. Germline CDR1 SQVTM, CDR2 ANQGSEA. The CDR3 loop spans 15 amino acids. The CDR3 coding sequence is TGCAGCGTTGAAATTTGGACAGGGTTAAGCAATGAGCAGTTCTTC. It translates to CSVEIWTGLSNEQFF.

The gene calls are TRBV6-5 and TRBJ1-1; D gene unclear. CDR3 length equals 15 residues. V was shortened by 2 bases and J by 0 bases, with 10 bases between the two germline ends. Germline assignment: CDR1 MNHEY and CDR2 SVGAGI. The CDR3 DNA reads as TGTGCCAGCAGTTACGGCCCAGATATGAACACTGAAGCTTTCTTT. Translating it yields CASSYGPDMNTEAFF.

The chain links TRBV28 to TRBJ1-6; D unresolved. Trimming took 3 bases from V and 7 from J, leaving 10 bases between them. CDR3 length equals 14 residues. Germline-derived CDR1 and CDR2 are MDHEN and SYDVKM. CDR3 sequence reads: CASSFSQRNSPLHF. Here the CDR3 DNA reads TGTGCCAGCAGTTTTTCACAGCGGAATTCACCCCTCCACTTT.

The chain couples TRBV7-3 to TRBJ2-5; the D gene is possibly TRBD1 (6 bases). V was pared by 5 bases and J by 1 base, with 8 bases between. Germline V lookup: CDR1 SGHTA, CDR2 FQGTGA. The CDR3 has 13 residues. CDR3 sequence: CASSQGGQETQYF. The CDR3 bases are TGTGCCAGCAGCCAAGGGGGCCAAGAGACCCAGTACTTC.

The genes are TRBV10-1 and TRBJ1-2; D is perhaps TRBD1 (6 bases). V lost 5 bases to trimming and J lost 1 base, with 8 bases between them. CDR1 WNHNN and CDR2 SYGVQD come from the germline V gene (reference sequence). This CDR3 has 13 residues. The CDR3 sequence: CASSMDSNYGYTF. As DNA, the CDR3 is TGCGCCAGCAGTATGGACAGTAACTATGGCTACACCTTC.

This clone was detected only a few times. This chain links TRBV19 with TRBJ2-1, with a weak D call TRBD1 (5 bases). Germline assignment: CDR1 LNHDA and CDR2 SQIVND (reference sequence). CDR3 length: 14 residues. Trimming pared 6 bases from V and 3 bases from J, leaving 12 bases between. CDR3 sequence: CASRPGPSYNEQFF. DNA for the CDR3: TGTGCCAGTAGGCCAGGGCCTAGCTACAATGAGCAGTTCTTC.

CDR3 region: CASSDPRDSYNEQFF. As DNA, the CDR3 is TGTGCCAGCAGTGACCCCCGGGACAGCTACAATGAGCAGTTCTTC. The chain carries TRBV2 and TRBJ2-1, with TRBD1 matching 7 bases. The germline CDR1 and CDR2 sequences are SNHLY and FYNNEI. Unmatched junction bases numbered 5, after V lost 3 bases and J lost 3 bases. This CDR3 spans 15 amino acids.

The CDR3 is CASSSPGDRDRQPQHF. CDR3 sequence (DNA): TGTGCCAGCAGTTCCCCAGGGGACAGGGATCGTCAGCCCCAGCATTTT. This rearrangement joins TRBV28 to TRBJ1-5; 9 bases align to TRBD1. The CDR3 is made up of 16 amino acids. V shed 4 bases and J 6 bases; nucleotides not matched to a gene: 10. Germline V gene sequence: CDR1 MDHEN, CDR2 SYDVKM.

The rearrangement joins TRBV6-2 or TRBV6-3 to TRBJ2-7; 10 nucleotides match TRBD1. Looked up from germline, CDR1 is MNHEY and CDR2 is SVGEGT. With V trimmed by 0 bases and J by 2 bases, 7 bases remained unmatched. There are 17 residues in the CDR3. The CDR3 loop reads CASSYSQDRGAPYEQYV. The CDR3 DNA is TGTGCCAGCAGTTACTCGCAGGACAGGGGGGCTCCCTACGAGCAGTACGTC.

The V call is TRBV7-3, the J call TRBJ2-3; TRBD2 is a possible D gene (5 bases). V was shortened by 5 bases and J by 2 bases, with 11 bases between the two germline ends. The V gene's germline CDR1 is SGHTA and CDR2 FQGTGA. CDR3 size: 14 residues. CDR3 nucleotide sequence: TGTGCCAGCAGCCAGGACTCGATCACAGATACGCAGTATTTT. Amino acid sequence: CASSQDSITDTQYF.

CDR3 loop: CASSTDRGGLLEQYF. The CDR3 coding sequence is TGTGCCAGCAGCACAGACAGGGGCGGTCTACTCGAGCAGTACTTC. This chain uses TRBV11-3 with TRBJ2-7; 8 bases match TRBD1. J lost 6 bases, V lost 5 bases, and 12 bases had no gene match. The V gene's germline CDR1 is SGHNT and CDR2 YENEEA. This CDR3 has 15 amino acids.

CDR3 protein: CASSLVDSEAFF. CDR3 nucleotides: TGTGCCAGCAGCTTGGTAGACAGTGAAGCTTTCTTT. The chain couples TRBV5-4 to TRBJ1-1, with D maybe TRBD1 (5 bases). From germline, CDR1 is SGHNT and CDR2 YYREEE (reference sequence). V lost 0 bases and J 7 bases, leaving 7 bases between the germline ends. The CDR3 contains 12 residues.

This chain links TRBV28 with TRBJ2-7; 9 bases match TRBD1. The V and J ends lost 2 bases and 6 bases, in that order; junction bases with no gene match: 8. Germline V gene lookup returns CDR1 MDHEN and CDR2 SYDVKM. This CDR3 comprises 15 residues. The CDR3 region is CASSLIQGASFEQYF. The CDR3 region has the DNA TGTGCCAGCAGTTTAATACAGGGGGCTTCTTTCGAGCAGTACTTC.

The rearrangement links TRBV19 to TRBJ1-3, with D unresolved. With 6 bases removed from V and 2 bases from J, the gap between germline ends came to 11 bases. The CDR3 spans 14 residues. The germline gives CDR1 LNHDA, CDR2 SQIVND (reference sequence). CDR3 protein: CASRFGEAGNTIYF. The CDR3 region has the DNA TGTGCCAGTAGGTTCGGGGAGGCTGGAAACACCATATATTTT.

The V and J genes are TRBV7-3 and TRBJ2-1, with D possibly matching TRBD2 (5 bases). This CDR3 is built from 11 residues. The germline gives CDR1 SGHTA, CDR2 FQGTGA. Trimming removed 5 bases from V and 9 bases from J, with 8 bases in between. The CDR3 spells CASSNGLEQFF. CDR3 in DNA: TGTGCCAGCAGCAACGGACTTGAGCAGTTCTTC.